These T cell receptor beta chains were read from a single sample in a study of T-cell memory formation after mild COVID-19. TCRdb re-analysed the 5' RACE reads in MiXCR, keeping a single row per CDR3 protein. This table holds more than 80,000 distinct CDR3 sequences, around 15% found once. The sequenced material came from PBMCs or a T cell subset sorted from them (not recorded which). These receptors were taken from an adult woman who had mild COVID-19 (a few samples of this study predate the infection). Cell type and time point are not known. Both conserved end residues are part of each CDR3. The D gene is left open where the match is weak. Where a row states a size, it is once, few, many or the class of an expanded clone; other rows omit it.

v_call: TRBV29-1; clone_size: -; d_call: -; j_call: TRBJ2-7; cdr3_nt: TGCAGCGTTGAAGGTGTGGACTCATCCTACGAGCAGTACTTC; cdr3_aa: CSVEGVDSSYEQYF
v_call: TRBV4-1; clone_size: many; d_call: TRBD1; j_call: TRBJ1-6; cdr3_nt: TGCGCCAGCAGCCAAGGACAGGGGGCCTCACCCCTCCACTTT; cdr3_aa: CASSQGQGASPLHF
v_call: TRBV12-3/TRBV12-4; clone_size: few; d_call: -; j_call: TRBJ1-6; cdr3_nt: TGTGCCAGCAGGACAGGACCTAATTCACCCCTCCACTTT; cdr3_aa: CASRTGPNSPLHF
v_call: TRBV5-6; clone_size: few; d_call: -; j_call: TRBJ2-7; cdr3_nt: TGTGCCAGCAGCTTGGGGGAGAGGACCTACGAGCAGTACTTC; cdr3_aa: CASSLGERTYEQYF
v_call: TRBV4-3; clone_size: few; d_call: -; j_call: TRBJ1-1; cdr3_nt: TGCGCCAGCAGCCAAGATCTGGGGAACACTGAAGCTTTCTTT; cdr3_aa: CASSQDLGNTEAFF
v_call: TRBV27; clone_size: many; d_call: TRBD1; j_call: TRBJ2-3; cdr3_nt: TGTGCCAGCAGTTTCGACAGGGGAAGGGGTACAGATACGCAGTATTTT; cdr3_aa: CASSFDRGRGTDTQYF
v_call: TRBV27; clone_size: -; d_call: TRBD2; j_call: TRBJ2-3; cdr3_nt: TGTGCCAGCAGTCTTCTAGCGGGAAAAGATACGCAGTATTTT; cdr3_aa: CASSLLAGKDTQYF
v_call: TRBV7-6; clone_size: -; d_call: -; j_call: TRBJ2-2; cdr3_nt: TGTGCCAGCAGCCGAGTCGGGGAGCTGTTTTTT; cdr3_aa: CASSRVGELFF
v_call: TRBV19; clone_size: -; d_call: -; j_call: TRBJ1-1; cdr3_nt: TGTGCCAGTAGTATGTGGGCCTTGAACACTGAAGCTTTCTTT; cdr3_aa: CASSMWALNTEAFF
v_call: TRBV15; clone_size: -; d_call: -; j_call: TRBJ2-5; cdr3_nt: TGTGCCACCAGCAGCAGTTCGGGGAGCGAAGAGACCCAGTACTTC; cdr3_aa: CATSSSSGSEETQYF
v_call: TRBV3-1; clone_size: -; d_call: -; j_call: TRBJ2-3; cdr3_nt: TGTGCCAGCAGCCAAGGCGGGGGCCCATCAGATACGCAGTATTTT; cdr3_aa: CASSQGGGPSDTQYF
v_call: TRBV6-1; clone_size: many; d_call: TRBD1; j_call: TRBJ2-7; cdr3_nt: TGTGCCAGCAGAGGACTCCGGGACAGTTCCTTCTCCTACGAGCAGTACTTC; cdr3_aa: CASRGLRDSSFSYEQYF
v_call: TRBV6-5; clone_size: -; d_call: -; j_call: TRBJ2-1; cdr3_nt: TGTGCCAGCAGTCTATTCGGGGGCGATGAGCAGTTCTTC; cdr3_aa: CASSLFGGDEQFF
v_call: TRBV5-1; clone_size: -; d_call: TRBD2; j_call: TRBJ2-1; cdr3_nt: TGCGCCAGCAGCTTAGGCGGGGGGGCTTTAGGAGAGCAGTTCTTC; cdr3_aa: CASSLGGGALGEQFF
v_call: TRBV6-6; clone_size: -; d_call: -; j_call: TRBJ1-1; cdr3_nt: TGTGCCAGCAGTTATTTCAGTCCTGGGGGCACTGAAGCTTTCTTT; cdr3_aa: CASSYFSPGGTEAFF
v_call: TRBV5-5; clone_size: -; d_call: -; j_call: TRBJ1-5; cdr3_nt: TGTGCCAGCAGCTCCTGGGGTTCAGACAATCAGCCCCAGCATTTT; cdr3_aa: CASSSWGSDNQPQHF
v_call: TRBV9; clone_size: few; d_call: -; j_call: TRBJ2-2; cdr3_nt: TGTGCCAGCAGCGTACAGGGCGCCGGGGAGCTGTTTTTT; cdr3_aa: CASSVQGAGELFF
v_call: TRBV6-5; clone_size: many; d_call: -; j_call: TRBJ2-4; cdr3_nt: TGTGCCAGCAGTCCGAGCGGCGCCAAAAACATTCAGTACTTC; cdr3_aa: CASSPSGAKNIQYF
v_call: TRBV20-1; clone_size: many; d_call: -; j_call: TRBJ2-3; cdr3_nt: TGCAGTGCTGGACCCGCGGGGGCTTTGGGCACAGATACGCAGTATTTT; cdr3_aa: CSAGPAGALGTDTQYF
v_call: TRBV12-3/TRBV12-4; clone_size: few; d_call: -; j_call: TRBJ2-2; cdr3_nt: TGTGCCAGCAGCTTCGTAATGAACACCGGGGAGCTGTTTTTT; cdr3_aa: CASSFVMNTGELFF
v_call: TRBV7-3; clone_size: few; d_call: -; j_call: TRBJ2-2; cdr3_nt: TGTGCCAGAAGCTTAATCGGGGCCGGGGAGCTGTTTTTT; cdr3_aa: CARSLIGAGELFF
v_call: TRBV9; clone_size: -; d_call: TRBD2; j_call: TRBJ2-1; cdr3_nt: TGTGCCAGCAGCGTTGGGGGGAGGGCCGGGAATGAGCAGTTCTTC; cdr3_aa: CASSVGGRAGNEQFF
v_call: TRBV4-1; clone_size: -; d_call: -; j_call: TRBJ2-2; cdr3_nt: TGCGCCAGCAGCCACTCGCTAGGCAATGGGGAGCTGTTTTTT; cdr3_aa: CASSHSLGNGELFF
v_call: TRBV2; clone_size: -; d_call: -; j_call: TRBJ2-7; cdr3_nt: TGTGCCAGCAGTGAAGGGCGGGCTCCCTACGAGCAGTACTTC; cdr3_aa: CASSEGRAPYEQYF
v_call: TRBV6-2/TRBV6-3; clone_size: few; d_call: -; j_call: TRBJ2-2; cdr3_nt: TGTGCCAGCAGTTACTCGAAGGCCATTAGTTTGCACACCGGGGAGCTGTTTTTT; cdr3_aa: CASSYSKAISLHTGELFF
v_call: TRBV15; clone_size: -; d_call: -; j_call: TRBJ1-5; cdr3_nt: TGTGCCACCAGCAGAGATCGGGGGGGCGGTCAGCCCCAGCATTTT; cdr3_aa: CATSRDRGGGQPQHF
v_call: TRBV27; clone_size: few; d_call: TRBD1; j_call: TRBJ1-5; cdr3_nt: TGTGCCAGCAAAAGCGTACAGGGGCCCAATCAGCCCCAGCATTTT; cdr3_aa: CASKSVQGPNQPQHF
v_call: TRBV4-1; clone_size: few; d_call: -; j_call: TRBJ2-1; cdr3_nt: TGCGCCAGCAGCCAAGTTAACAATGAGCAGTTCTTC; cdr3_aa: CASSQVNNEQFF
v_call: TRBV4-3; clone_size: -; d_call: -; j_call: TRBJ1-2; cdr3_nt: TGCGCCAGCAGCCAAGAGTATGCGTCTCCCAACTATGGCTACACCTTC; cdr3_aa: CASSQEYASPNYGYTF
v_call: TRBV7-9; clone_size: -; d_call: -; j_call: TRBJ2-1; cdr3_nt: TGTGCCAGCAGCTTAGCAGGGTCATACAGAGACAATGAGCAGTTCTTC; cdr3_aa: CASSLAGSYRDNEQFF
v_call: TRBV11-2; clone_size: few; d_call: TRBD2; j_call: TRBJ2-3; cdr3_nt: TGTGCCAGCAGCCCCGGGACTAGCGGGAGGGCCCAAGCAGATACGCAGTATTTT; cdr3_aa: CASSPGTSGRAQADTQYF
v_call: TRBV5-1; clone_size: few; d_call: TRBD1; j_call: TRBJ1-1; cdr3_nt: TGCGCCAGCAGCTTGTTTGGGACAGGGAACACTGAAGCTTTCTTT; cdr3_aa: CASSLFGTGNTEAFF
v_call: TRBV14; clone_size: few; d_call: -; j_call: TRBJ2-7; cdr3_nt: TGTGCCAGCAGCCAAGGGGACGGCTACGAGCAGTACTTC; cdr3_aa: CASSQGDGYEQYF
v_call: TRBV7-3; clone_size: -; d_call: -; j_call: TRBJ2-3; cdr3_nt: TGTGCCAGCAGCTCCCACACAATGACCAGCACAGATACGCAGTATTTT; cdr3_aa: CASSSHTMTSTDTQYF
v_call: TRBV7-2; clone_size: few; d_call: -; j_call: TRBJ2-3; cdr3_nt: TGTGCCAGCTCCCTCGGACTCCGGGCAGATACGCAGTATTTT; cdr3_aa: CASSLGLRADTQYF
v_call: TRBV5-6; clone_size: few; d_call: TRBD2; j_call: TRBJ2-3; cdr3_nt: TGTGCCAGCAGCTTGGAAGCGGGGGGGCCCCAATACACAGATACGCAGTATTTT; cdr3_aa: CASSLEAGGPQYTDTQYF
v_call: TRBV2; clone_size: few; d_call: -; j_call: TRBJ2-3; cdr3_nt: TGTGCCAGCAGTGACGAGCAGGAGGAACTCACAGATACGCAGTATTTT; cdr3_aa: CASSDEQEELTDTQYF
v_call: TRBV7-9; clone_size: few; d_call: -; j_call: TRBJ2-1; cdr3_nt: TGTGCCAGCAGCTTAGGTCAATGGGTTGAGCAGTTCTTC; cdr3_aa: CASSLGQWVEQFF
v_call: TRBV7-9; clone_size: few; d_call: -; j_call: TRBJ1-2; cdr3_nt: TGTGCCAGCAGCAGGGTCTATGGCTACACCTTC; cdr3_aa: CASSRVYGYTF
v_call: TRBV9; clone_size: -; d_call: -; j_call: TRBJ2-5; cdr3_nt: TGTGCCAGCAGCGGGAGGGGGCAAGAGACCCAGTACTTC; cdr3_aa: CASSGRGQETQYF
v_call: TRBV4-3; clone_size: -; d_call: -; j_call: TRBJ2-3; cdr3_nt: TGCGCCAGCAGCCAAGGCTCGGCGGGATGGACAAATACGCAGTATTTT; cdr3_aa: CASSQGSAGWTNTQYF
v_call: TRBV6-5; clone_size: few; d_call: TRBD2; j_call: TRBJ2-3; cdr3_nt: TGTGCCAGCAGTTATGCGGGGGGAGGAACAGATACGCAGTATTTT; cdr3_aa: CASSYAGGGTDTQYF
v_call: TRBV4-1; clone_size: many; d_call: -; j_call: TRBJ1-1; cdr3_nt: TGCGCCAGCAGCCAAGATCACACTGAAGCTTTCTTT; cdr3_aa: CASSQDHTEAFF
v_call: TRBV9; clone_size: few; d_call: TRBD2; j_call: TRBJ2-7; cdr3_nt: TGTGCCAGCAGCGTAGCGGCTAGCGGGGCCCTCGAGCAGTACTTC; cdr3_aa: CASSVAASGALEQYF
v_call: TRBV5-1; clone_size: -; d_call: -; j_call: TRBJ1-5; cdr3_nt: TGCGCCAGCAGCTGGGACCCGGACGAGCCCCAGCATTTT; cdr3_aa: CASSWDPDEPQHF
v_call: TRBV7-8; clone_size: -; d_call: -; j_call: TRBJ1-5; cdr3_nt: TGTGCCAGCAGCCAATCACCGGGAAGGAGCAATCAGCCCCAGCATTTT; cdr3_aa: CASSQSPGRSNQPQHF
v_call: TRBV7-8; clone_size: few; d_call: TRBD1; j_call: TRBJ2-6; cdr3_nt: TGTGCCAGCAGCGTTCCGGGACAGGTATTCTCTGGGGCCAACGTCCTGACTTTC; cdr3_aa: CASSVPGQVFSGANVLTF
v_call: TRBV4-1; clone_size: few; d_call: -; j_call: TRBJ2-5; cdr3_nt: TGCGCCAGCAGCCAAGATTTAGTTCCTGGTGAGACCCAGTACTTC; cdr3_aa: CASSQDLVPGETQYF
v_call: TRBV12-3/TRBV12-4; clone_size: -; d_call: TRBD1; j_call: TRBJ1-1; cdr3_nt: TGTGCCAGCAGTTATGGACAGGGGTCTAAAGCTTTCTTT; cdr3_aa: CASSYGQGSKAFF
v_call: TRBV7-2; clone_size: -; d_call: TRBD2; j_call: TRBJ2-1; cdr3_nt: TGTGCCAGCAGCTTAGTAGGTAGCGGGGCCTACAATGAGCAGTTCTTC; cdr3_aa: CASSLVGSGAYNEQFF
v_call: TRBV6-1; clone_size: few; d_call: TRBD2; j_call: TRBJ2-3; cdr3_nt: TGTGCCAGCAGTGGACTAGCGGGAGGAGATACGCAGTATTTT; cdr3_aa: CASSGLAGGDTQYF
v_call: TRBV12-3/TRBV12-4; clone_size: -; d_call: -; j_call: TRBJ1-2; cdr3_nt: TGTGCCAGCAGCCATCAGGGACCATCCTATGGCTACACCTTC; cdr3_aa: CASSHQGPSYGYTF